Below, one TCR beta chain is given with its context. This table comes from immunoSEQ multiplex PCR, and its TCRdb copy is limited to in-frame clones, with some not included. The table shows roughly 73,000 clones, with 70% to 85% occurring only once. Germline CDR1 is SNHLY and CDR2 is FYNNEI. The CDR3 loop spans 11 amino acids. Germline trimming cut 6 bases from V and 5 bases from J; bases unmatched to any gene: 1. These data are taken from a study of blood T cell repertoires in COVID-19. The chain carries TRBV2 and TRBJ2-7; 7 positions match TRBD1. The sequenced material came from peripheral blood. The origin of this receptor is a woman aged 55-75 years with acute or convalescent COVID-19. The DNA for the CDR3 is TGTGCCAGCAGGACAGGGAACGAGCAGTACTTC. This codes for CASRTGNEQYF. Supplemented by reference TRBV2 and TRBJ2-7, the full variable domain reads EPEVTQTPSHQVTQMGQEVILRCVPISNHLYFYWYRQILGQKVEFLVSFYNNEISEKSEIFDDQFSVERPDGSNFTLKIRSTKLEDSAMYFCASRTGNEQYFGPGTRLTVT.